Given below is one TCR beta chain in context. The sample comes from a study of blood T cell repertoires in COVID-19. About the research overall: The analysed material was cDNA or gDNA that came from T cells, B-cell-depleted T cells, or PBMCs.

The germline gives CDR1 WSHSY, CDR2 SAAADI. There are 13 residues in the CDR3. V was clipped by 4 bases and J by 5 bases, with 11 bases between them. The study drew participants aged about 18 to 89 years from approximately 23 US areas. Recovered status applied to Cohort 3 donors who had two consecutive negative PCRs. It also applied to those with clearance or with symptom resolution. Repertoires were generated with immunoSEQ multiplex PCR, while TCRdb's copy carries only in-frame clones and drops some. The profile shows around 300,000 clones, over 80% of them singletons. The sequence came from a man aged 25-45 years who had recovered from COVID-19. The chain couples TRBV10-2 to TRBJ1-1, with D possibly being TRBD1 (6 bases). Sequencing was done on a sample of PBMCs or T cells enriched from blood (not recorded which). The CDR3 nucleotides read TGCGCCAGCAGTGTCACAGGGAAAACTGAAGCTTTCTTT. Its translation: CASSVTGKTEAFF.